A selection of T cell receptor beta chains follows, all from one sample in a study of blood T cell repertoires in COVID-19. This table comes from immunoSEQ multiplex PCR, and its TCRdb copy is limited to in-frame clones, with some not included. The sample holds about 230,000 clones, roughly nine tenths seen once. The sample taken for sequencing was PBMCs or T cells enriched from blood (not recorded which). The receptors shown here come from a man in his thirties or forties who had recovered from COVID-19. The CDR3 runs from the conserved cysteine through the conserved F or W. D genes are given only for firm matches. Part of the rows lack a size; the others show once, few, many or a class for expanded clones.

clone size,V gene,J gene,D gene,CDR3 DNA,CDR3 protein
once,TRBV2,TRBJ2-3,TRBD2,TGTGCCACCCATAACTTAAGCGGGAGAAATACGCAGTATTTT,CATHNLSGRNTQYF
NA,TRBV6-5,TRBJ2-4,NA,TGTGCCAGCAGTTCCGGGACCAAAAACATTCAGTACTTC,CASSSGTKNIQYF
NA,TRBV4-1,TRBJ2-1,TRBD2,TGCGCCAGCAGCCATAGCGGGGACCATGAGCAGTTCTTC,CASSHSGDHEQFF
once,TRBV4-1,TRBJ2-1,NA,TGCGCCAGCAGCCAAGTGCTCCTGCGGGACAATGAGCAGTTCTTC,CASSQVLLRDNEQFF
NA,TRBV28,TRBJ1-5,NA,TGTGCCAGCAGTCTAGTCGAACCCAGCAATCAGCCCCAGCATTTT,CASSLVEPSNQPQHF
NA,TRBV12-3/TRBV12-4,TRBJ1-2,NA,TGTGCCAGCAGTTTAGGGCAGTACTATGGCTACACCTTC,CASSLGQYYGYTF
once,TRBV29-1,TRBJ2-1,TRBD1,TGCAGCGTTATTTTAGCCTTAGGGTTTGGACCCAAACAGGGGAAGTACTCCTACAATGAGCAGTTCTTC,CSVILALGFGPKQGKYSYNEQFF
NA,TRBV4-2,TRBJ1-2,NA,TGTGCCAGCAGCCAAGAACAGGGATCGTTCTATGGCTACACCTTC,CASSQEQGSFYGYTF
NA,TRBV2,TRBJ2-7,NA,TGTGCCAGCAGTGAAGTGGGCATATCCTACGAGCAGTACTTC,CASSEVGISYEQYF
NA,TRBV5-4,TRBJ1-4,NA,TGTGCCAGCAGCTTCGACAGTGCAACTAATGAAAAACTGTTTTTT,CASSFDSATNEKLFF
NA,TRBV5-1,TRBJ2-7,NA,TGCGCCAGCAGATTTCGCGGGGACAGCCTTACCTACGAGCAGTACTTC,CASRFRGDSLTYEQYF
once,TRBV27,TRBJ2-7,NA,TGTGCCAGCAGGGGGGGGGCAGAGCAGTACTTC,CASRGGAEQYF
NA,TRBV11-2,TRBJ2-7,TRBD2,TGTGCCAGCAGAAGGACTAGCGCCTACGAGCAGTACTTC,CASRRTSAYEQYF
NA,TRBV12-5,TRBJ2-3,NA,TGTGCTAGTGGTTTGGGTTCGGTCACTTCCACAGATACGCAGTATTTT,CASGLGSVTSTDTQYF
once,TRBV29-1,TRBJ2-5,NA,TGCAGCGTTTCTGGCGGAATCCAAGAGACCCAGTACTTC,CSVSGGIQETQYF
NA,TRBV19,TRBJ2-1,TRBD2,TGTGCCAGTAGTATAGTGGGACTAGCGGGAACCTACAATGAGCAGTTCTTC,CASSIVGLAGTYNEQFF
NA,TRBV28,TRBJ2-7,TRBD2,TGTGCCAGCAGCGATAACACGCTAGCGGGAGGGCCCCACCCAAGGAAATACGAGCAGTACTTC,CASSDNTLAGGPHPRKYEQYF
NA,TRBV23-1,TRBJ1-5,NA,TGCGCCAGCAGTCAACGTTGGCAGGGTCCCCGTTATAGCAATCAGCCCCAGCATTTT,CASSQRWQGPRYSNQPQHF
NA,TRBV5-4,TRBJ2-5,NA,TGTGCCAGCAGCCGAAGTACAAAAGAGACCCAGTACTTC,CASSRSTKETQYF
NA,TRBV3-1/TRBV3-2,TRBJ1-6,TRBD1,TGTGCCAGCAGCCAGGTCGCCAGGGGGGAACCCCTCCACTTT,CASSQVARGEPLHF
NA,TRBV5-6,TRBJ1-1,NA,TGTGCCAGCACCGGGGGATCGACTGAAGCTTTCTTT,CASTGGSTEAFF
NA,TRBV12-2,TRBJ2-3,NA,TGTGCAAGTCGCTTAGCGGTAACTAGCGGGCAGAGCACAGATACGCAGTATTTT,CASRLAVTSGQSTDTQYF
once,TRBV18,TRBJ2-7,NA,TGTGCCAGCTCACCACGGCCGGGGTGGGGGCGATTCGAGCAGTACTTC,CASSPRPGWGRFEQYF
few,TRBV5-1,TRBJ2-2,NA,TGCGCCAGCAGCCGCAATATTGGGGCAGGGCACACCGGGGAGCTGTTTTTT,CASSRNIGAGHTGELFF
NA,TRBV6-2/TRBV6-3,TRBJ2-7,TRBD1,TGTGCCAGCAGCGAGGGACAGTACTACGAGCAGTACTTC,CASSEGQYYEQYF
NA,TRBV11-2,TRBJ2-5,NA,TGTGCCAGCAGCTTCCCAGCGGGTGGTCAAGAGACCCAGTACTTC,CASSFPAGGQETQYF
NA,TRBV5-1,TRBJ1-2,NA,TGCGCCAGCAGCTTGAGCGGGGGTACTTATGGCTACACCTTC,CASSLSGGTYGYTF
NA,TRBV4-2,TRBJ1-2,NA,TGTGCCAGCAGCCAAGGAGGCCTTTCTAACTATGGCTACACCTTC,CASSQGGLSNYGYTF
once,TRBV5-1,TRBJ1-5,TRBD1,TGCGCCAGCAGCAGGGACAGGGATCAGCCCCAGCATTTT,CASSRDRDQPQHF
NA,TRBV5-5,TRBJ2-7,TRBD2,TGTGCCAGCAGCCCTACGGGGGGGTTTTCCTACGAGCAGTACTTC,CASSPTGGFSYEQYF
few,TRBV15,TRBJ1-1,TRBD1,TGTGCCACCAGCAGAAGCCGGGACAGGGTCAATAAGGGCACTGAAGCTTTCTTT,CATSRSRDRVNKGTEAFF
NA,TRBV19,TRBJ1-5,NA,TGTGCCAGTAGTATAATCTTGGGGGGTCAGCCCCAGCATTTT,CASSIILGGQPQHF
NA,TRBV9,TRBJ2-5,TRBD1,TGTGCCAGCAGCCAAGGGACAGGGGGACGGGTCAGACAAGAGACCCAGTACTTC,CASSQGTGGRVRQETQYF
few,TRBV28,TRBJ2-7,NA,TGTGCCAGCAGTTATGGGAGGGACAAAGGATCGGTCGAGCAGTACTTC,CASSYGRDKGSVEQYF
NA,TRBV18,TRBJ2-1,NA,TGTGCCAGCTCACCGCTTAGCGTTAACAATGAGCAGTTCTTC,CASSPLSVNNEQFF
NA,TRBV7-3,TRBJ2-5,NA,TGTGCCAGCAGCGGACAGCCGCAAGAGACCCAGTACTTC,CASSGQPQETQYF
few,TRBV6-5,TRBJ2-3,NA,TGTGCCAGCAGCCAGAACGGGGATACGCAGTATTTT,CASSQNGDTQYF
few,TRBV4-3,TRBJ2-1,NA,TGCGCCAGCAGTCCCGTCCGGGACACTGTAGGAGTATCCTACAATGAGCAGTTCTTC,CASSPVRDTVGVSYNEQFF
NA,TRBV11-1,TRBJ2-5,TRBD2,TGTGCCAGCAGCTTAGCCCTAGCGGGGGAGAGACCGTACTTC,CASSLALAGERPYF
NA,TRBV27,TRBJ2-7,TRBD1,TGTGCCAGCAGTTCCCTCGGACAGGCCTACGAGCAGTACTTC,CASSSLGQAYEQYF
NA,TRBV18,TRBJ2-2,NA,TGTGCCAGCTCACCGTCGACATCGAACACCGGGGAGCTGTTTTTT,CASSPSTSNTGELFF
NA,TRBV7-9,TRBJ2-1,NA,TGTGCCAGCAGCTCACGGGGTGGGGGCAGCTCCTACAATGAGCAGTTCTTC,CASSSRGGGSSYNEQFF
NA,TRBV18,TRBJ2-5,NA,TGTGCCAGCTCACCCACCAGGGAACAGACCCAGTACTTC,CASSPTREQTQYF
NA,TRBV2,TRBJ2-3,NA,TGTGCCAGCAGCGAGCACGCAGATACGCAGTATTTT,CASSEHADTQYF
NA,TRBV18,TRBJ2-3,TRBD1,TGTGCCAGCTCACCCACTACCGGGACAGGGACAGATACGCAGTATTTT,CASSPTTGTGTDTQYF
NA,TRBV5-5,TRBJ2-2,NA,TGTGCCAGCAGCTCCTTGGGGGGGCTGTCGAACACCGGGGAGCTGTTTTTT,CASSSLGGLSNTGELFF
NA,TRBV5-1,TRBJ1-2,TRBD1,TGCGCCAGCCACCTCCCACAGGGGCCTATCTATGGCTACACCTTC,CASHLPQGPIYGYTF
NA,TRBV4-1,TRBJ1-5,TRBD1,TGCGCCAGCAGCGTCTCGGGACAGAACAATCAGCCCCAGCATTTT,CASSVSGQNNQPQHF
NA,TRBV3-1/TRBV3-2,TRBJ2-1,NA,TGTGCCAGCAGCCCCCGGGAGATTGGCTACAATGAGCAGTTCTTC,CASSPREIGYNEQFF
NA,TRBV7-8,TRBJ1-4,TRBD1,TGTGCCAGCAGCCAGGACGACAGGGGCCAATCAACTAATGAAAAACTGTTTTTT,CASSQDDRGQSTNEKLFF
NA,TRBV28,TRBJ1-1,NA,TGTGCCAGCAGGATACAGCAGAACACTGAAGCTTTCTTT,CASRIQQNTEAFF
NA,TRBV7-2,TRBJ1-3,NA,TGTGCCAGCAGCTTATTGGTCGGGAGAAACTCTGGAAACACCATATATTTT,CASSLLVGRNSGNTIYF
NA,TRBV9,TRBJ1-2,NA,TGTGCCAGCAGGCCCGGGGGGGTCAACTATGGCTACACCTTC,CASRPGGVNYGYTF
NA,TRBV5-6,TRBJ1-2,TRBD1,TGTGCCAGCAACCTACAGGGGTATGGCTACACCTTC,CASNLQGYGYTF
NA,TRBV9,TRBJ2-7,TRBD2,TGTGCCAGCAGCCCCTCTAGCGGGAACGCCCGGGAGCAGTACTTC,CASSPSSGNAREQYF
NA,TRBV2,TRBJ2-3,TRBD1,TGTGCCAGCAGCGGACAGGGACTGTTTGGTGATACGCAGTATTTT,CASSGQGLFGDTQYF
NA,TRBV28,TRBJ2-2,NA,TGTGCCAGCCGAAAAAGCACAGGGAACACCGGGGAGCTGTTTTTT,CASRKSTGNTGELFF
NA,TRBV28,TRBJ1-2,TRBD1,TGTGCCAGCAGTTCCGGACAGGGGGCAGGCTATGGCTACACCTTC,CASSSGQGAGYGYTF
NA,TRBV5-6,TRBJ2-7,NA,TGTGCCAGCAGCTCCAGCTACGAGCAGTACTTC,CASSSSYEQYF